This TCR beta chain was documented in a study of T-cell memory formation after mild COVID-19. Whole-study results and caveats: Chiefly within CM and EM were the contracting CD4+ clones; CD8+ ones were within EMRA. Still unconfirmed is whether the second-wave clones peaking on day 37 recognized SARS-CoV-2. Researchers found some responding clones in pre-infection memory, a sign that cross-reactive memory joined.

In its sample, this clonotype was seen a few times. Its antigen is not identified. The CDR3 is made up of 16 amino acids. Constant-segment primers served in 5'RACE that generated TCR alpha and TCR beta cDNA libraries bearing sample barcodes and UMIs. TCRdb reprocessed the 5' RACE reads via MiXCR and lists one record per CDR3 protein. Of 160,000 or so distinct CDR3 sequences listed, roughly a third are singletons. The chain carries TRBV21-1 and TRBJ2-7; the table's D gene call, TRBD1, was not cross checked with the DNA. TRBV21-1 is reported as a pseudogene. Sample: PBMCs or a T cell subset sorted from them (not recorded which). The receptor comes from an adult woman who had mild COVID-19 (a few samples of this study predate the infection). Cell type and time point are not known. The CDR3 here is CASSIHRTVSSYEQYF. CDR3 DNA sequence: TGTGCCAGCAGCATCCATAGGACAGTGTCATCCTACGAGCAGTACTTC.